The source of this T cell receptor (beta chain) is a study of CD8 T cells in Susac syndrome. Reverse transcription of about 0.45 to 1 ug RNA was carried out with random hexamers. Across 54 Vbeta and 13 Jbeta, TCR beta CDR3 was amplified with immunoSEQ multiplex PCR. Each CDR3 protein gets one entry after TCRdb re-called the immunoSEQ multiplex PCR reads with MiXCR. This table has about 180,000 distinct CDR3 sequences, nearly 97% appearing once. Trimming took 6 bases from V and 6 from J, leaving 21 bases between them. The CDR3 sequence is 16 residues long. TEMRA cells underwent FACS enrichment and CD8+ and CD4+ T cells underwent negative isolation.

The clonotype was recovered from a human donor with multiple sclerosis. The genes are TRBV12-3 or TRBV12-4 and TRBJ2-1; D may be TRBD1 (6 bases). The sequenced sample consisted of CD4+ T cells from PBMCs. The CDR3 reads CASSQKQGTGSNEQFF. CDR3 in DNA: TGTGCCAGCAGCCAGAAACAGGGTACGGGGAGCAATGAGCAGTTCTTC.